The 22 T cell receptor beta chains reported below all come from one sample, sequenced in a study of T-cell memory formation after mild COVID-19. TCRdb fed the 5' RACE reads into MiXCR, producing one record per CDR3 protein. This repertoire shows nearly 110,000 distinct CDR3 sequences, 13% to 15% found once; its top ten account for 39%. Sequenced input: PBMCs or a T cell subset sorted from them (not recorded which). Source of these receptors: a man between 18 and 29 years old who had mild COVID-19 (a few samples of this study predate the infection). Cell type and time point are not known.

This chain links TRBV6-5 with TRBJ1-5, with D maybe TRBD1 (6 bases). Trimming removed 5 bases at V and 4 bases at J, with 9 bases between. Germline V gene lookup returns CDR1 MNHEY and CDR2 SVGAGI. The CDR3 length is 13 residues. The CDR3 sequence is CASSRTENQPQHF. The CDR3 DNA sequence: TGTGCCAGCAGTAGGACAGAGAATCAGCCCCAGCATTTT.

This clonotype was seen a handful of times. The chain recombines TRBV4-3 with TRBJ2-7; 8 positions agree with TRBD2. The trim removed 3 bases at V and 1 base at J, leaving 8 bases unmatched. From germline, CDR1 is LGHNA and CDR2 YSLEER. This CDR3 region has 16 residues. Written as DNA, the CDR3 is TGCGCCAGCAGCCATACGACTAGCGCGAGATCCTACGAGCAGTACTTC. Its protein is CASSHTTSARSYEQYF.

This clonotype showed up just a few times. The chain links TRBV4-1 to TRBJ1-2; D unresolved. Trimming cost V 0 bases and J 8 bases, with 10 bases left between them. Per germline, CDR1 MGHRA and CDR2 YSYEKL. This CDR3 is 13 amino acids long. This CDR3 is CASSQDPYGGYTF. For the CDR3, the DNA is TGCGCCAGCAGCCAAGATCCCTATGGCGGCTACACCTTC.

The V gene is TRBV12-3 or TRBV12-4, the J gene TRBJ2-5; D not certain. This CDR3 spans 12 amino acids. V lost 2 bases to trimming and J lost 6 bases, with 7 bases between them. The CDR3 here is CASSLLDQTQYF. CDR3 in DNA: TGTGCCAGCAGTTTACTCGACCAGACCCAGTACTTC.

Only a few counts were recorded for this clonotype. The chain has TRBV7-9 and TRBJ2-2; 7 nucleotides agree with TRBD1. The CDR3 covers 16 residues. Germline loops: CDR1 SEHNR, CDR2 FQNEAQ (reference sequence). The J segment lost 5 bases and the V segment lost 9 bases, leaving 15 bases of the junction unmatched. The CDR3 DNA reads as TGTGCCAGATACCCGGTAGCGACAGGGTCGACCGGGGAGCTGTTTTTT. The encoded protein is CARYPVATGSTGELFF.

As regards this clonotype: One end of the junction fails to match germline, which may point to a read error. V gene TRBV5-1 combines with J gene TRBJ1-1; the match to TRBD1 covers 9 bases. This CDR3 region has 13 residues. The V gene's germline CDR1 is SGHRS and CDR2 YFSETQ. The CDR3 nucleotides read TGCGCCAGCGGGACAGGGATGAACACTGAAGCTTACTTT. It yields the protein CASGTGMNTEAYF. Drawing the rest from reference TRBV5-1 and TRBJ1-1, the complete variable domain is KAGVTQTPRYLIKTRGQQVTLSCSPISGHRSVSWYQQTPGQGLQFLFEYFSETQRNKGNFPGRFSGRQFSNSRSEMNVSTLELGDSALYLCASGTGMNTEAYFGQGTRLTVV.

There are many counts of this clonotype. The chain carries TRBV6-5 and TRBJ2-2; 12 bases line up with TRBD2. Germline V lookup: CDR1 MNHEY, CDR2 SVGAGI. After removal of 5 bases from V and 4 bases from J, the junction contained 5 bases not matched to a gene. The CDR3 extends over 16 amino acids. CDR3 sequence reads: CASSPWTSGATGELFF. In nucleotides, the CDR3 is TGTGCCAGCAGTCCTTGGACTAGCGGGGCCACCGGGGAGCTGTTTTTT.

This rearrangement joins TRBV5-1 to TRBJ2-1; D is unclear. Germline V gene lookup returns CDR1 SGHRS and CDR2 YFSETQ. The CDR3 covers 15 residues. With 0 bases removed from V and 5 bases from J, the gap between germline ends came to 12 bases. As DNA, the CDR3 is TGCGCCAGCAGCTTGGCAGTCCTAACAAACAATGAGCAGTTCTTC. Translating gives CASSLAVLTNNEQFF.

The count of this clonotype is one. This chain uses TRBV7-2 with TRBJ2-1; unclear D gene. CDR3 length equals 12 residues. The germline gives CDR1 SGHTA, CDR2 FQGNSA. With 8 bases removed from V and 5 bases from J, the gap between germline ends came to 10 bases. This chain's CDR3 is CASQLWNNEQFF. CDR3 coding DNA: TGTGCCAGCCAACTGTGGAACAATGAGCAGTTCTTC.

This clonotype was seen only a few times. This chain joins TRBV7-9 and TRBJ1-1, with D perhaps TRBD1 (5 bases). This CDR3 spans 12 amino acids. With 7 bases removed from V and 4 bases from J, the gap between germline ends came to 10 bases. The germline CDR1 and CDR2 sequences are SEHNR and FQNEAQ (reference sequence). CDR3 protein: CASTGGITEAFF. CDR3 sequence (DNA): TGTGCCAGCACGGGGGGAATCACTGAAGCTTTCTTT.

This chain joins TRBV20-1 and TRBJ1-2; D perhaps matches TRBD1 (5 bases). From germline, CDR1 is DFQATT and CDR2 SNEGSKA (reference sequence). This CDR3 comprises 13 residues. V lost 3 bases, J lost 4 bases, and 12 bases lay in between. DNA for the CDR3: TGCAGTGCTAGTTTGGAGGGACCCTATGGCTACACCTTC. This encodes CSASLEGPYGYTF.

The V gene is TRBV27, the J gene TRBJ2-1; 11 nucleotides align to TRBD2. Per the germline V gene, CDR1 is MNHEY and CDR2 is SMNVEV (reference sequence). This CDR3 comprises 19 residues. After removal of 5 bases from V and 5 bases from J, the junction contained 17 bases not matched to a gene. The CDR3 loop is CASSPIRYQTSGGNNEQFF. CDR3 DNA sequence: TGTGCCAGCAGTCCGATACGGTACCAAACTAGCGGGGGCAACAATGAGCAGTTCTTC.

This clonotype was detected many times. V is TRBV9 and J is TRBJ1-6; D might be TRBD1 (6 bases). Between the trimmed V and J ends, which lost 0 bases and 9 bases, there was a span of 13 bases. Germline V gene data show CDR1 as SGDLS and CDR2 as YYNGEE. The CDR3 has 15 amino acids. The CDR3 here is CASSVAYRETSPLHF. CDR3 coding DNA: TGTGCCAGCAGCGTAGCGTACAGGGAGACTTCACCCCTCCACTTT.

This clonotype was seen once. J is TRBJ2-7 and V is TRBV7-2; 8 nucleotides match TRBD2. Germline CDR1 reads SGHTA; CDR2 reads FQGNSA. This CDR3 contains 16 residues. The V and J ends lost 0 bases and 4 bases, in that order; junction bases with no gene match: 8. The CDR3 sequence: CASSLAGAGADYEQYF. The CDR3 nucleotides read TGTGCCAGCAGCTTAGCGGGAGCGGGGGCCGATTACGAGCAGTACTTC.

This clonotype has only a few counts. This chain connects TRBV12-3 or TRBV12-4 to TRBJ2-1, with 9 bases matching TRBD2. CDR3 length equals 17 residues. Unmatched junction bases numbered 11, after V lost 5 bases and J lost 3 bases. CDR3 sequence reads: CASSPWGGGAGYNEQFF. The CDR3 nucleotides are TGTGCCAGCAGTCCGTGGGGCGGGGGGGCTGGCTACAATGAGCAGTTCTTC.

This clonotype was detected only a few times. The V call is TRBV6-5, the J call TRBJ2-7; a possible D gene is TRBD1 (5 bases). V dropped 0 bases and J dropped 5 bases, with 8 bases sitting between them. CDR3 length equals 13 residues. CDR1 and CDR2 (germline): MNHEY, SVGAGI. The CDR3 spells CASSYSRVHEQYV. The CDR3 DNA reads TGTGCCAGCAGTTACTCCAGGGTCCACGAGCAGTACGTC.

V and J are TRBV11-2 and TRBJ2-3; 11 nucleotides agree with TRBD2. From germline, CDR1 is SGHAT and CDR2 FQNNGV. The CDR3 runs to 16 residues. The ends lost 2 bases at V and 5 bases at J; junction bases unmatched: 6. DNA for the CDR3: TGTGCCAGCAGCTTAACGGCTAGCGGGGGGAGAGATACGCAGTATTTT. Translation: CASSLTASGGRDTQYF.

The chain carries TRBV2 and TRBJ2-2; no clear D. Germline V gene lookup returns CDR1 SNHLY and CDR2 FYNNEI. V was trimmed by 3 bases and J by 1 base, leaving 9 bases between them. The CDR3 has 15 amino acids. The CDR3, as DNA: TGTGCCAGCAGTGACTCGTTAGGGAACACCGGGGAGCTGTTTTTT. It translates to CASSDSLGNTGELFF. Combining the CDR3 with reference TRBV2 and TRBJ2-2 gives the whole variable domain EPEVTQTPSHQVTQMGQEVILRCVPISNHLYFYWYRQILGQKVEFLVSFYNNEISEKSEIFDDQFSVERPDGSNFTLKIRSTKLEDSAMYFCASSDSLGNTGELFFGEGSRLTVL.

The rearrangement uses TRBV2 and TRBJ2-1, with D perhaps being TRBD1 or TRBD2 (5 bases each). From germline, CDR1 is SNHLY and CDR2 FYNNEI. The V and J ends lost 6 bases and 1 base respectively, with 10 bases between them. The CDR3 runs to 14 residues. The CDR3 region has the DNA TGTGCCAGCAGGGGAGAGGGGTCCTACAATGAGCAGTTCTTC. Translating it yields CASRGEGSYNEQFF. The whole variable domain, filled in from reference TRBV2 and TRBJ2-1, reads EPEVTQTPSHQVTQMGQEVILRCVPISNHLYFYWYRQILGQKVEFLVSFYNNEISEKSEIFDDQFSVERPDGSNFTLKIRSTKLEDSAMYFCASRGEGSYNEQFFGPGTRLTVL.

Many counts were recorded for this clonotype. The chain is built from TRBV5-8 and TRBJ2-5; D is unclear. The CDR3 extends over 13 amino acids. CDR1 and CDR2 (germline): SGHTS, YDEGEE. The V end was cut by 4 bases, the J end by 5 bases, with 12 bases between. The CDR3 here is CASSRHLGETQYF. CDR3 DNA sequence: TGTGCCAGCAGCCGACACCTGGGGGAGACCCAGTACTTC.

The chain joins TRBV7-9 to TRBJ1-2; D ambiguous. CDR1 and CDR2 from the germline V gene are SEHNR and FQNEAQ (reference sequence). Trimming pared 5 bases from V and 4 bases from J, leaving 11 bases between. The CDR3 is 13 amino acids. The CDR3 DNA sequence: TGTGCCAGCAGCCGAGAAGTGGCCTATGGCTACACCTTC. Its translation: CASSREVAYGYTF.

The V gene is TRBV11-2, the J gene TRBJ2-1; 9 nucleotides agree with TRBD1. The J segment lost 3 bases and the V segment lost 5 bases, leaving 8 bases of the junction unmatched. Per the germline V gene, CDR1 is SGHAT and CDR2 is FQNNGV. CDR3 length equals 16 residues. Here the CDR3 DNA reads TGTGCCAGCAGCATAGGACAGGGGCCCTACTACAATGAGCAGTTCTTC. It codes for CASSIGQGPYYNEQFF.